The 13 T cell receptor beta chains below were found in one sample sequenced in a study of blood T cell repertoires in COVID-19. Data came from immunoSEQ multiplex PCR; TCRdb stores just in-frame clones and leaves some out. Of 75,000 to 95,000 clones detected, around four fifths appear once; the ten largest clones hold roughly 18%. Sequencing input: peripheral blood. These receptors were taken from a man older than 75 with active or convalescent COVID-19.

The chain recombines TRBV7-9 with TRBJ1-1; a weak D match, TRBD1 (6 bases). The CDR3 extends over 17 amino acids. Trimming left V 4 bases short and J 0 bases short, with 18 bases between. CDR1 and CDR2 from the germline V gene are SEHNR and FQNEAQ (reference sequence). Here the CDR3 DNA reads TGTGCCAGCAGCTCCGGGGGGGGCGGAGAGATGAACACTGAAGCTTTCTTT. Encoded protein: CASSSGGGGEMNTEAFF.

The chain recombines TRBV19 with TRBJ1-4; 10 bases align to TRBD1. V was clipped by 7 bases and J by 6 bases; unmatched bases: 5. This CDR3 comprises 14 residues. Germline loops: CDR1 LNHDA, CDR2 SQIVND (reference sequence). The CDR3 region is CASNPGTGDEKLFF. The CDR3 coding sequence is TGTGCCAGTAATCCCGGGACAGGGGATGAAAAACTGTTTTTT.

A single count supports this clone. The V and J genes are TRBV6-6 and TRBJ1-2, with D unresolved. The CDR3 has 12 amino acids. Germline loops: CDR1 MNHNY, CDR2 SVGAGI (reference sequence). V lost 5 bases and J 5 bases, leaving 9 bases between the germline ends. In DNA, the CDR3 is TGTGCCAGCAGTATCACAGAGTATGGCTACACCTTC. This translates into CASSITEYGYTF.

This clone was detected ten times or more. The V call is TRBV5-1, the J call TRBJ1-2; 8 bases fit TRBD1. The CDR3 covers 15 residues. Germline V gene data show CDR1 as SGHRS and CDR2 as YFSETQ. J lost 5 bases, V lost 4 bases, and 10 bases had no gene match. DNA of the CDR3: TGCGCCAGCAGCCCGACAGGACAGGGATCTTATGGCTACACCTTC. Translation: CASSPTGQGSYGYTF.

The chain has TRBV2 and TRBJ2-1, with unresolved D. V dropped 6 bases and J dropped 10 bases, with 10 bases sitting between them. The CDR3 loop spans 11 amino acids. Per the germline V gene, CDR1 is SNHLY and CDR2 is FYNNEI. The chain's CDR3 is CASSLVREQFF. CDR3 coding DNA: TGTGCCAGCAGCCTGGTGCGAGAGCAGTTCTTC.

The CDR3 DNA is TGCAGTGCTAGTAGGGCTAGCGGGAGGTACAATGAGCAGTTCTTC. It encodes CSASRASGRYNEQFF. The chain links TRBV20-1 to TRBJ2-1, with TRBD2 matching over 11 bases. CDR3 length: 15 residues. CDR1 is DFQATT, CDR2 SNEGSKA, per germline (reference sequence). V shed 3 bases and J 4 bases; nucleotides not matched to a gene: 5.

The rearrangement joins TRBV6-1 to TRBJ1-2, with D perhaps matching TRBD1 (5 bases). The germline CDR1 and CDR2 sequences are MNHNS and SASEGT. CDR3 length: 13 amino acids. V was shortened by 1 base and J by 8 bases, with 11 bases between the two germline ends. The CDR3 nucleotides read TGTGCCAGCAGTGAAGGCAGGAGGGACGGCTACACCTTC. Protein: CASSEGRRDGYTF.

The rearrangement uses TRBV9 and TRBJ2-2; 12 nucleotides match TRBD1. The CDR3 runs 18 residues. CDR1 SGDLS and CDR2 YYNGEE come from the germline V gene. J was trimmed by 1 base and V by 0 bases; bases with no gene match: 4. The chain's CDR3 is CASSVARDRGLNTGELFF. The CDR3 DNA reads as TGTGCCAGCAGCGTAGCCCGGGACAGGGGGCTGAACACCGGGGAGCTGTTTTTT.

This chain's CDR3 is CASSSHQRGIGEQYV. The CDR3 nucleotides read TGTGCCAGCAGCTCACACCAGCGGGGGATTGGCGAGCAGTACGTC. V usage is TRBV7-9 and J usage is TRBJ2-7; 8 bases are shared with TRBD2. Germline CDR1 SEHNR, CDR2 FQNEAQ (reference sequence). V lost 4 bases to trimming and J lost 6 bases; unmatched junction nucleotides: 11. This CDR3 region has 15 residues.

The chain recombines TRBV3-1 (or the pseudogene TRBV3-2) with TRBJ2-3; the match to TRBD2 covers 7 bases. In germline, CDR1 is LGHDT, CDR2 YNNKEL (reference sequence). This CDR3 has 17 residues. V was clipped by 0 bases and J by 2 bases; unmatched bases: 8. CDR3 sequence: CASSQDGVAGLTDTQYF. CDR3 sequence (DNA): TGTGCCAGCAGCCAAGATGGAGTAGCGGGCCTCACAGATACGCAGTATTTT.

The CDR3 protein is CASSVILAGGPTEQFF. The CDR3 DNA reads as TGTGCCAGCAGCGTAATACTAGCGGGGGGGCCCACTGAGCAGTTCTTC. The rearrangement links TRBV9 to TRBJ2-1, with 13 nucleotides matching TRBD2. V was clipped by 1 base and J by 9 bases; unmatched bases: 7. The CDR3 length is 16 residues. Germline-derived CDR1 and CDR2 are SGDLS and YYNGEE. Using reference TRBV9 and TRBJ2-1 for the parts outside the CDR3, the full variable domain is DSGVTQTPKHLITATGQRVTLRCSPRSGDLSVYWYQQSLDQGLQFLIQYYNGEERAKGNILERFSAQQFPDLHSELNLSSLELGDSALYFCASSVILAGGPTEQFFGPGTRLTVL.

V gene TRBV29-1 combines with J gene TRBJ1-4, with TRBD1 identical over 10 bases. Germline trimming cut 6 bases from V and 7 bases from J; bases unmatched to any gene: 5. Germline V lookup: CDR1 SQVTM, CDR2 ANQGSEA. The CDR3 spans 13 residues. CDR3 nucleotides: TGCAGCGTCGCCCGGGACAGGGGTGAAAAACTGTTTTTT. This gives the protein CSVARDRGEKLFF.

The rearrangement uses TRBV4-2 and TRBJ2-3, with 8 bases fitting TRBD2. This CDR3 is 14 amino acids long. J lost 2 bases, V lost 4 bases, and 2 bases had no gene match. Germline loops: CDR1 LGHNA, CDR2 YNFKEQ. Written as DNA, the CDR3 is TGTGCCAGCAGCCGCGGGAGGCTCACAGATACGCAGTATTTT. It yields the protein CASSRGRLTDTQYF.